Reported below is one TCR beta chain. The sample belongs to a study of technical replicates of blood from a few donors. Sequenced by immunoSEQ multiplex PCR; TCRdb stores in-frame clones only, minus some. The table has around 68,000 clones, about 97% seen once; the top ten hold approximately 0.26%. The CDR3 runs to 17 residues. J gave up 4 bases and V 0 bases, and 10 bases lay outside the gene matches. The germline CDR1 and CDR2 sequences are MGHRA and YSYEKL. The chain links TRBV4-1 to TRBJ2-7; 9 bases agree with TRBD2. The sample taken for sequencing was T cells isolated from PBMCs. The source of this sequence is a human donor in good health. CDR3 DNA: TGCGCCAGCAGCCAAGACCCGCCGCCGGGACTAGCTTACGAGCAGTACTTC. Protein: CASSQDPPPGLAYEQYF.